This T cell receptor (beta chain) was sequenced in a study of identical twins (dated by TCRdb to 2016 to 2017). Concerning the study at large: TCR alpha and beta repertoires from monozygotic twins, unrelated adults of various ages and cord blood were deep-sequenced to test whether fetal clonotypes persist. To rule out contamination, replicate twin experiments were performed at different times with different library preparation protocols. General study outcomes and caveats: Out-of-frame TCR alpha sequences shared between twins showed an excess of low generation-probability sequences compared with coincidental sharing between unrelated individuals. Abundant cord blood beta clonotypes carried fewer insertions; young adult naive repertoires showed a weaker similar trend, while memory repertoires showed none. Zero-insertion analyses could be partly confounded by invariant T cells such as MAIT and iNKT, though diverse VJ usage argued against such confounding for most clonotypes. Because the same donors could not be followed over many years, conclusions were based on cross-sectional statistical analysis. The excess sharing between twins in beta out-of-frame sequences was weaker because fewer shared sequences reduced the signal-to-noise ratio. In monozygotic twins, recombination models systematically underestimated out-of-frame TCR alpha sharing, but the models matched the sharing seen between unrelated individuals.

The method was 5' RACE. TCRdb lists the instrument as Illumina HiSeq 2000. Template switching introduced a universal primer binding site; the final cDNA contained a unique molecular identifier, enabling accurate counting of TCR cDNA molecules. Specific primers in the conserved constant-segment region were used to synthesize first-strand cDNA for the TCR alpha and beta chains. To control for contamination, every cDNA library carried two barcodes: a SMART-Mk sample barcode plus Illumina barcodes. TruSeq adapter sequences and Illumina sample barcodes were added in two successive PCR steps. Sequencing of the TCR alpha and beta cDNA libraries was done on the Illumina HiSeq platform using custom primers. As for how the authors treated the data: MiGEC processed the raw reads to extract unique molecular identifiers, while MiXCR was used to determine the CDR3 positions. Recombination models were inferred per individual with the repgenHMM and IGoR tools using an EM algorithm. The analysis of shared clonotypes was done with the tcR package in R, with sharing normalized by the product of cloneset sizes. Out-of-frame nonproductive sequences were analyzed to study raw recombination free of thymic and clonal selection effects. The raw public data were reprocessed by TCRdb itself: fastp quality trimming at Q25, MiXCR clonotype calling, in-frame beta chains only. Under each unique CDR3 protein, matching rows form one entry showing the most common genes and DNA. The authors' filters were not applied to this entry. In this sample the table shows some 320,000 distinct CDR3 sequences, about 12% of which occur a single time. The ten largest clones represent 6% to 9% of the sample.

On this clonotype itself: This clone's antigen is unknown. Per-base qualities were not stored, and no clone one base away is much larger.

CDR1 is given as SGHAT and CDR2 as FQNNGV, both from the germline V gene. V lost 0 bases and J lost 2 bases, and the count of bases not matched to a germline gene is 12. Counted from cysteine to phenylalanine, this CDR3 has 18 amino acids. Here the CDR3 DNA is all that survives: 54 bases in frame from base 1. All donors were healthy Caucasians. Three pairs of female monozygotic twins, all aged about 18 to 30 years, made up the twin cohort. CD4+ and CD8+ T cell populations were isolated with positive isolation kits from Invitrogen. Another study also made use of these data, one on yellow fever vaccine responses in identical twins. The second study's paper adds: According to the authors, in identical twins the way T cells responded to vaccination appeared partly convergent and partly personalized. The study precisely tracked vaccine-responding T cell clones in identical twins.

The sequenced material came from CD8+ T cells sorted from blood. The chain is encoded by TRBV11-2 joined to TRBJ2-5; TRBD1 matches 7 bases in the middle. The sequence derives from a woman younger than 35 in good health. The nucleotides read TGTGCCAGCAGCTTAGAGGGTTTAGGGACAGCCTTACAAGAGACCCAGTACTTC. It translates to CASSLEGLGTALQETQYF. When the CDR3 is completed using the reference TRBV11-2 and TRBJ2-5 genes on either side, the full variable domain is EAGVAQSPRYKIIEKRQSVAFWCNPISGHATLYWYQQILGQGPKLLIQFQNNGVVDDSQLPKDRFSAERLKGVDSTLKIQPAKLEDSAVYLCASSLEGLGTALQETQYFGPGTRLLVL.